The following is a T cell receptor (beta chain) sequence with its context. No antigen is known for it. The data were obtained in a study of long-term antiretroviral therapy in people with HIV. Study background: The 2015 immediate-ART recommendation came about a decade after the earliest samples. The study, taken as a whole, reports: Pre-ART expanded TRB clones stayed dominant throughout, though often decreasing after ART. Controls exceeded HIV repertoires in CDR3 length range.

This CDR3 is built from 15 residues. The V segment lost 0 bases and the J segment 7 bases; nucleotides outside the gene matches: 6. Germline values: CDR1 SGHTS, CDR2 YDEGEE. Investigators performed immunoSEQ version v3.0 at survey level. This table comes from immunoSEQ multiplex PCR, and its TCRdb copy is limited to in-frame clones, with some not included. The sample lists about 39,000 clones, about 86% occurring once. Post-ART PBMC samples numbered at least two per donor, and pre-ART ones at least one. The chain combines TRBV5-8 with TRBJ1-4; 7 bases align to TRBD1. The source is a woman aged 50 to 60 with HIV. The sequencing used unsorted PBMCs, collected 1.2 years after starting antiretroviral therapy. The CDR3 region is CASSLGDRESEKLFF. For the CDR3, the DNA is TGTGCCAGCAGCTTGGGTGACAGGGAGAGTGAAAAACTGTTTTTT.